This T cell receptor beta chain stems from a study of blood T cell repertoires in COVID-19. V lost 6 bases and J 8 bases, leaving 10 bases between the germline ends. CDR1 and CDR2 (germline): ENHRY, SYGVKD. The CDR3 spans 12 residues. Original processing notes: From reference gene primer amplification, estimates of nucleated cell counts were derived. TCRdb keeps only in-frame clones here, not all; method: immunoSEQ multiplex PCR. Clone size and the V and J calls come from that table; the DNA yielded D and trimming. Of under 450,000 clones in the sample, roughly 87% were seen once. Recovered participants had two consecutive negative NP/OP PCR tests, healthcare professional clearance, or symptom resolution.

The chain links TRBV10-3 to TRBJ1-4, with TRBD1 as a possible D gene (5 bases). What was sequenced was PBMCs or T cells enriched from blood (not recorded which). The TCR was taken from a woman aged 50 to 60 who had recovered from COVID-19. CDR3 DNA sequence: TGTGCCATCAGAGGGGCGCAGGAAAAACTGTTTTTT. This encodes CAIRGAQEKLFF.